This entry describes one TCR beta chain. V was pared by 4 bases and J by 4 bases, with 10 bases of the junction left unmatched. Germline lookup yields CDR1 LGHDT and CDR2 YNNKEL (reference sequence). The CDR3 has 16 amino acids. The data stem from a study of blood T cell repertoires in COVID-19. Across the study: Acute and convalescent COVID-19 samples came from the United States, Italy and Spain. T cells, B-cell-depleted T cells, or PBMCs supplied cDNA or gDNA.

Original handling: Estimates of nucleated cell counts were drawn from the amplification of reference gene primers. Profiled with immunoSEQ multiplex PCR; TCRdb holds only in-frame clones, not every one. V and J calls plus clone size are reproduced from that table; the DNA served to infer D and trimming. The sample includes roughly 250,000 clones, around 84% of them seen just once. The chain is built from TRBV3-1 (or the pseudogene TRBV3-2) and TRBJ2-5; 9 nucleotides match TRBD1. The sequenced material came from peripheral blood. The origin of this receptor is a man aged 35 to 55 with acute or convalescent COVID-19. CDR3 nucleotide sequence: TGTGCCAGCAGCCCCGCCCCGGGACAGGGCGGAGAGACCCAGTACTTC. Translation: CASSPAPGQGGETQYF.